The 20 T cell receptor beta chains below were found in one sample sequenced in a study of T-cell memory formation after mild COVID-19. TCRdb reprocessed the 5' RACE reads with MiXCR, giving one entry per CDR3 protein. The table records 200,000 to 250,000 distinct CDR3 sequences, around a tenth of them present only once. The sample was PBMCs or a T cell subset sorted from them (not recorded which). The source is a man younger than 35 who had mild COVID-19 (a few samples of this study predate the infection). Cell type and time point are not known.

This clonotype was observed a handful of times. J is TRBJ1-3 and V is TRBV4-3; D ambiguous. Germline V gene sequence: CDR1 LGHNA, CDR2 YSLEER. The V end lost 2 bases, the J end lost 2 bases, and 13 bases lay between the germline ends. The CDR3 covers 16 residues. In nucleotides, the CDR3 is TGCGCCAGCAGCCAAAATGGCCCAAATGCTGGAAACACCATATATTTT. It translates to CASSQNGPNAGNTIYF.

This clonotype was counted at least ten times. The V and J genes are TRBV10-2 and TRBJ2-5; TRBD2 matches 7 bases. Germline CDR1 and CDR2: WSHSY and SAAADI. J was trimmed by 1 base and V by 8 bases; bases with no gene match: 4. This CDR3 contains 13 residues. The CDR3 here is CASRLAGQETQYF. The CDR3 DNA is TGCGCCAGCCGGTTAGCGGGCCAAGAGACCCAGTACTTC.

The V call is TRBV20-1, the J call TRBJ2-5, with D maybe TRBD2 (6 bases). The CDR3 totals 15 residues. CDR1 DFQATT and CDR2 SNEGSKA come from the germline V gene (reference sequence). V was trimmed by 2 bases and J by 1 base, leaving 14 bases between them. The CDR3 region is CSARKVGGLQETQYF. The CDR3 region has the DNA TGCAGTGCTAGAAAGGTGGGGGGACTCCAAGAGACCCAGTACTTC.

This clonotype was counted only a few times. The V gene is TRBV5-1, the J gene TRBJ2-7; D perhaps matches TRBD1 (5 bases). Trimming cost V 3 bases and J 0 bases, with 10 bases left between them. The CDR3 has 14 amino acids. The V gene's germline CDR1 is SGHRS and CDR2 YFSETQ. The DNA of the CDR3 is TGCGCCAGCAGCTCCCCCGACAGCTCCTACGAGCAGTACTTC. This codes for CASSSPDSSYEQYF. Using reference TRBV5-1 and TRBJ2-7 for the parts outside the CDR3, the full variable domain is KAGVTQTPRYLIKTRGQQVTLSCSPISGHRSVSWYQQTPGQGLQFLFEYFSETQRNKGNFPGRFSGRQFSNSRSEMNVSTLELGDSALYLCASSSPDSSYEQYFGPGTRLTVT.

In its sample, this clonotype was seen a few times. The chain is built from TRBV4-1 and TRBJ2-6; D is unresolved. Germline CDR1 and CDR2: MGHRA and YSYEKL. With 1 base removed from V and 0 bases from J, the gap between germline ends came to 10 bases. This CDR3 has 17 amino acids. The DNA for the CDR3 is TGCGCCAGCAGCCAAGTTGTGGTGGCCTCTGGGGCCAACGTCCTGACTTTC. Its translation: CASSQVVVASGANVLTF.

As DNA, the CDR3 is TGTGCCAGCTTAGGGACAGGGAGTGGCGAGCAGTACTTC. This sequence encodes CASLGTGSGEQYF. V is TRBV18 and J is TRBJ2-7; 9 bases fit TRBD1. With 7 bases clipped from V and 6 bases from J, the junction kept 7 bases outside the gene matches. There are 13 residues in the CDR3. Per the germline V gene, CDR1 is KGHSH and CDR2 is LQKENI.

This clonotype was counted at least ten times. The gene calls are TRBV5-1 and TRBJ1-1; D might be TRBD1 (6 bases). The CDR3 covers 14 residues. V was clipped by 2 bases and J by 1 base, with 9 bases between them. Per germline, CDR1 SGHRS and CDR2 YFSETQ. CDR3 nucleotides: TGCGCCAGCAGCTTCCAAGGGGGGAACACTGAAGCTTTCTTT. This sequence encodes CASSFQGGNTEAFF.

This clonotype was seen repeatedly, ten times or more. V gene TRBV5-1 combines with J gene TRBJ2-7; D is perhaps TRBD1 (6 bases). The germline gives CDR1 SGHRS, CDR2 YFSETQ. Trimming removed 3 bases at V and 5 bases at J, with 12 bases between. The CDR3 has 13 amino acids. CDR3 in DNA: TGCGCCAGCAGCTCTGGTTACAGGGACGAGCAGTACTTC. The encoded protein is CASSSGYRDEQYF.

The chain couples TRBV12-3 or TRBV12-4 to TRBJ2-2; 7 positions agree with TRBD2. With 4 bases clipped from V and 6 bases from J, the junction kept 11 bases outside the gene matches. The CDR3 is 16 residues long. The CDR3: CASSSGPNRGAGELFF. Written as DNA, the CDR3 is TGTGCCAGCAGTTCCGGGCCCAACCGGGGGGCCGGGGAGCTGTTTTTT.

This clonotype was seen at least ten times. This rearrangement joins TRBV10-3 to TRBJ2-5, with D perhaps being TRBD1 or TRBD2 (6 bases each). The CDR3 is made up of 14 amino acids. Trimming cost V 5 bases and J 4 bases, with 14 bases left between them. Germline V gene sequence: CDR1 ENHRY, CDR2 SYGVKD. Written as DNA, the CDR3 is TGTGCCATCAGTTCGGATGGGGGGCGAGAGACCCAGTACTTC. It is translated as CAISSDGGRETQYF.

The table lists this clonotype with many counts. The chain combines TRBV12-3 or TRBV12-4 with TRBJ2-3; 8 bases are shared with TRBD1. CDR3 length equals 15 residues. J was trimmed by 6 bases and V by 5 bases; bases with no gene match: 10. CDR3 bases: TGTGCCAGCAGTCTAGACAGGGGAGCCTTGGATACGCAGTATTTT. Residues: CASSLDRGALDTQYF.

This clonotype has only a few counts. The V call is TRBV9, the J call TRBJ1-6; D unresolved. V lost 2 bases and J 8 bases, leaving 5 bases between the germline ends. The CDR3 length is 12 residues. From germline, CDR1 is SGDLS and CDR2 YYNGEE. The CDR3 sequence: CASSVNYSPLHF. The CDR3 nucleotides are TGTGCCAGCAGCGTGAACTATTCACCCCTCCACTTT.

This clonotype was found many times. J is TRBJ2-4 and V is TRBV6-5; TRBD2 matches at 7 bases. Germline V gives CDR1 MNHEY, CDR2 SVGAGI. The CDR3 length is 17 residues. V shed 5 bases and J 1 base; nucleotides not matched to a gene: 11. CDR3 nucleotides: TGTGCCAGCAGTAACCGGGCGGGGAGGGTGGCCAAAAACATTCAGTACTTC. Translation: CASSNRAGRVAKNIQYF.

This clonotype is a singleton in its sample. This chain uses TRBV2 with TRBJ2-7, with 11 nucleotides matching TRBD1. CDR1 and CDR2 from the germline V gene are SNHLY and FYNNEI. This CDR3 comprises 12 residues. V was pared by 10 bases and J by 9 bases, with 8 bases of the junction left unmatched. The CDR3 region is CATCPDRGRQYV. The CDR3, as DNA: TGTGCCACCTGCCCGGACAGGGGGCGGCAGTACGTC.

A single count supports this clonotype. V usage is TRBV20-1 and J usage is TRBJ2-7; TRBD1 is a possible D gene (5 bases). Germline V lookup: CDR1 DFQATT, CDR2 SNEGSKA (reference sequence). There are 12 residues in the CDR3. The ends were cut back, 2 bases at V and 3 bases at J, with 8 bases in the middle. The CDR3 DNA follows: TGCAGTGCTAGACAGGGATTCTACGAGCAGTACGTC. The encoded protein is CSARQGFYEQYV.

This clonotype was seen ten or more times. The chain couples TRBV20-1 to TRBJ2-5, with D perhaps TRBD1 (7 bases). The CDR3 is made up of 17 amino acids. Germline V gene lookup returns CDR1 DFQATT and CDR2 SNEGSKA (reference sequence). V was shortened by 3 bases and J by 5 bases, with 25 bases between the two germline ends. CDR3 bases: TGCAGTGCTAGTAAGGAGGGCGCCGCCAGGGGGATCGAGACCCAGTACTTC. Its protein product is CSASKEGAARGIETQYF.

This clonotype was observed many times. The chain carries TRBV15 and TRBJ1-1, with D unresolved. CDR1 is LNHNV and CDR2 is YYDKDF in the germline V gene (reference sequence). The CDR3 contains 12 residues. V was shortened by 1 base and J by 4 bases, with 4 bases between the two germline ends. The CDR3 DNA reads as TGTGCCACCAGCAGAGTTGGCACTGAAGCTTTCTTT. Translation gives CATSRVGTEAFF.

This clonotype has just a few counts. The rearrangement joins TRBV12-3 or TRBV12-4 to TRBJ1-1; D call uncertain. The CDR3 runs 14 residues. Deletions cut 3 bases from V and 8 bases from J, with 16 bases between. The CDR3 protein is CASSFQRIPREAFF. The CDR3 bases are TGTGCCAGCAGTTTTCAAAGAATCCCCAGGGAAGCTTTCTTT.

V gene TRBV20-1 combines with J gene TRBJ2-1; 8 positions match TRBD2. Germline V CDR1 and CDR2: DFQATT, SNEGSKA (reference sequence). This CDR3 is built from 16 residues. V shed 1 base, J shed 3 bases, and the junction held 8 bases outside the gene matches. The CDR3 sequence: CSARARERGNYNEQFF. The DNA of the CDR3 is TGCAGTGCTAGAGCCCGAGAGCGGGGGAACTACAATGAGCAGTTCTTC.

V and J are TRBV4-1 and TRBJ1-5; TRBD1 matches at 8 bases. The V gene's germline CDR1 is MGHRA and CDR2 YSYEKL. V shed 4 bases and J 3 bases; nucleotides not matched to a gene: 5. This CDR3 has 15 amino acids. In DNA, the CDR3 is TGCGCCAGCAGCCTAGACAGGGGATTCAATCAGCCCCAGCATTTT. Residues: CASSLDRGFNQPQHF.